The 24 T cell receptor beta chains below come from one sample, sequenced in a study of blood T cell repertoires in COVID-19. Libraries were prepared by immunoSEQ multiplex PCR; TCRdb keeps only in-frame clonotypes and omits some of them. The data hold approximately 190,000 clones, with 84% observed a single time. Sequenced sample: PBMCs or T cells enriched from blood (not recorded which). These receptors all come from a woman aged 25 to 45 who had been exposed to COVID-19.

The rearrangement links TRBV7-9 to TRBJ2-7, with a weak D call TRBD1 (6 bases). V was cut by 1 base and J by 2 bases, with 21 bases left in between. The CDR3 is 18 amino acids. In germline, CDR1 is SEHNR, CDR2 FQNEAQ (reference sequence). This chain's CDR3 is CASSLVEYGTSITYEQYF. The CDR3 nucleotides read TGTGCCAGCAGCTTAGTGGAGTACGGGACATCTATTACCTACGAGCAGTACTTC. Full variable domain (rest looked up from reference TRBV7-9 and TRBJ2-7): DTGVSQNPRHKITKRGQNVTFRCDPISEHNRLYWYRQTLGQGPEFLTYFQNEAQLEKSRLLSDRFSAERPKGSFSTLEIQRTEQGDSAMYLCASSLVEYGTSITYEQYFGPGTRLTVT.

The chain joins TRBV19 to TRBJ2-7; tentatively, D is TRBD2 (7 bases). V lost 9 bases to trimming and J lost 0 bases, with 12 bases between them. Germline lookup yields CDR1 LNHDA and CDR2 SQIVND (reference sequence). The CDR3 spans 13 residues. CDR3 bases: TGTGCCAGAGGGGGGGGATTCTCCTACGAGCAGTACTTC. Encoded protein: CARGGGFSYEQYF.

This sequence joins TRBV5-5 and TRBJ2-1, with 8 bases identical to TRBD1. The CDR3 has 13 amino acids. The J segment lost 5 bases and the V segment lost 7 bases, leaving 5 bases of the junction unmatched. Per the germline V gene, CDR1 is SGHKS and CDR2 is YYEKEE (reference sequence). The CDR3 bases are TGTGCCAGCCGCAGGGGGCCCGACAATGAGCAGTTCTTC. Residues: CASRRGPDNEQFF.

CDR3 sequence (DNA): TGTGCCAGCAGCCCCTGGGACAGGGGGCGGCCCACTGAAGCTTTCTTT. As protein: CASSPWDRGRPTEAFF. This sequence joins TRBV11-2 and TRBJ1-1; 12 positions match TRBD1. V shed 5 bases and J 4 bases; nucleotides not matched to a gene: 8. Germline CDR1 and CDR2: SGHAT and FQNNGV. This CDR3 contains 16 residues. The full variable domain, in which reference TRBV11-2 and TRBJ1-1 provide the parts outside the CDR3, is EAGVAQSPRYKIIEKRQSVAFWCNPISGHATLYWYQQILGQGPKLLIQFQNNGVVDDSQLPKDRFSAERLKGVDSTLKIQPAKLEDSAVYLCASSPWDRGRPTEAFFGQGTRLTVV.

The gene calls are TRBV6-2 or TRBV6-3 and TRBJ2-3; D gene uncertain. The CDR3 extends over 14 amino acids. Germline lookup yields CDR1 MNHEY and CDR2 SVGEGT. The V and J ends lost 1 base and 4 bases respectively, with 9 bases between them. CDR3 DNA: TGTGCCAGCAGTTACTGGCTAGTGTCAGATACGCAGTATTTT. Protein sequence: CASSYWLVSDTQYF.

The chain combines TRBV3-1 (or the pseudogene TRBV3-2) with TRBJ1-2, with 9 bases aligning to TRBD1. This CDR3 is built from 15 residues. Trimming at V came to 5 bases and at J to 6 bases, leaving 10 bases not matched to a gene. The germline gives CDR1 LGHDT, CDR2 YNNKEL (reference sequence). The CDR3 protein is CASSAQGAKIHGYTF. As DNA, the CDR3 is TGTGCCAGCAGCGCACAGGGGGCGAAGATACATGGCTACACCTTC.

This clone was counted only a few times. This chain connects TRBV3-1 (or the pseudogene TRBV3-2) to TRBJ1-5; D gene uncertain. The CDR3 is made up of 16 amino acids. Trimming removed 0 bases at V and 6 bases at J, with 15 bases between. The germline V gene has CDR1 LGHDT and CDR2 YNNKEL (reference sequence). The CDR3 DNA is TGTGCCAGCAGCCAAGACATTGAGGGTGGCGGTCAGCCCCAGCATTTT. Protein product: CASSQDIEGGGQPQHF.

V usage is TRBV15 and J usage is TRBJ1-1, with 10 bases fitting TRBD1. Looked up from germline, CDR1 is LNHNV and CDR2 is YYDKDF (reference sequence). With V trimmed by 4 bases and J by 5 bases, 16 bases remained unmatched. The CDR3 spans 18 residues. The CDR3 is CATSTPPGQGFGRTEAFF. The CDR3 DNA is TGTGCCACCAGCACCCCACCGGGACAGGGGTTTGGTCGAACTGAAGCTTTCTTT.

This chain links TRBV7-2 with TRBJ1-2; 9 bases are a match to TRBD1. The CDR3 consists of 13 residues. CDR1 and CDR2 from the germline V gene are SGHTA and FQGNSA. After removal of 6 bases from V and 4 bases from J, the junction contained 3 bases not matched to a gene. DNA for the CDR3: TGTGCCAGCAGTACAGGGGGCATCTATGGCTACACCTTC. Translated: CASSTGGIYGYTF. Using reference TRBV7-2 and TRBJ1-2 for the parts outside the CDR3, the full variable domain is GAGVSQSPSNKVTEKGKDVELRCDPISGHTALYWYRQSLGQGLEFLIYFQGNSAPDKSGLPSDRFSAERTGGSVSTLTIQRTQQEDSAVYLCASSTGGIYGYTFGSGTRLTVV.

V usage is TRBV5-8 and J usage is TRBJ1-1; the match to TRBD1 covers 12 bases. CDR1 and CDR2 (germline): SGHTS, YDEGEE. The CDR3 runs to 15 residues. Trimming took 4 bases from V and 4 from J; bases not matched to a gene: 5. DNA for the CDR3: TGTGCCAGCAGCCTAGGGACAGGGGGCGTCACTGAAGCTTTCTTT. Amino acids: CASSLGTGGVTEAFF.

This clone was seen a handful of times. The chain has TRBV7-9 and TRBJ2-3, with 8 bases that match TRBD1. Germline V gene sequence: CDR1 SEHNR, CDR2 FQNEAQ (reference sequence). The CDR3 loop spans 17 amino acids. J lost 1 base, V lost 1 base, and 7 bases had no gene match. The CDR3 sequence is CASSLDRTGRGTDTQYF. The DNA for the CDR3 is TGTGCCAGCAGCTTAGACAGGACAGGGCGAGGCACAGATACGCAGTATTTT. The whole variable domain, filled in from reference TRBV7-9 and TRBJ2-3, reads DTGVSQNPRHKITKRGQNVTFRCDPISEHNRLYWYRQTLGQGPEFLTYFQNEAQLEKSRLLSDRFSAERPKGSFSTLEIQRTEQGDSAMYLCASSLDRTGRGTDTQYFGPGTRLTVL.

The CDR3 here is CASSPSPGTSGYNEQFF. CDR3 nucleotide sequence: TGTGCCAGCAGCCCGTCCCCCGGGACTAGCGGATACAATGAGCAGTTCTTC. The chain combines TRBV9 with TRBJ2-1; 11 positions match TRBD2. CDR3 length: 17 residues. CDR1 is SGDLS, CDR2 YYNGEE, per germline. Unmatched junction bases numbered 10, after V lost 4 bases and J lost 4 bases.

The CDR3 coding sequence is TGTGCCAGCAGCCGCGGACAGGGCTTGGAGGGCTACACCTTC. Residues: CASSRGQGLEGYTF. The rearrangement uses TRBV6-2 or TRBV6-3 and TRBJ1-2; 8 positions agree with TRBD1. V was clipped by 6 bases and J by 8 bases; unmatched bases: 11. This CDR3 region has 14 residues. Germline V gene data show CDR1 as MNHEY and CDR2 as SVGEGT.

The chain joins TRBV30 to TRBJ1-4; possibly TRBD1 for D (5 bases). The CDR3 has 13 amino acids. The germline V gene has CDR1 GTSNPN and CDR2 SVGIG (reference sequence). V was pared by 0 bases and J by 8 bases, with 10 bases between. CDR3 in DNA: TGTGCCTGGAGTGTCCCGGCAGGGGAAAAACTGTTTTTT. It encodes CAWSVPAGEKLFF.

The CDR3 is CASSFDIGELFF. CDR3 nucleotide sequence: TGTGCCAGCAGCTTTGACATCGGGGAGCTGTTTTTT. This chain connects TRBV5-6 to TRBJ2-2; D gene unclear. The CDR3 length is 12 residues. Germline V gene data show CDR1 as SGHDT and CDR2 as YYEEEE. V was trimmed by 2 bases and J by 7 bases, leaving 6 bases between them.

CDR3 sequence (DNA): TGTGCCAGCAGCTGGCCCCGGGGGTACTCCTACAATGAGCAGTTCTTC. Protein: CASSWPRGYSYNEQFF. This chain joins TRBV5-8 and TRBJ2-1; D is perhaps TRBD2 (6 bases). The germline V gene encodes CDR1 SGHTS and CDR2 YDEGEE. The V end lost 3 bases, the J end lost 0 bases, and 13 bases lay between the germline ends. There are 16 residues in the CDR3. The variable domain in full, completed from reference TRBV5-8 and TRBJ2-1, reads EAGVTQSPTHLIKTRGQQATLRCSPISGHTSVYWYQQALGLGLQFLLWYDEGEERNRGNFPPRFSGRQFPNYSSELNVNALELEDSALYLCASSWPRGYSYNEQFFGPGTRLTVL.

J is TRBJ1-6 and V is TRBV18, with D possibly being TRBD1 (5 bases). V lost 1 base to trimming and J lost 0 bases, with 13 bases between them. From germline, CDR1 is KGHSH and CDR2 LQKENI. This CDR3 region has 18 residues. The CDR3 here is CASSPQGLGSSYNSPLHF. As DNA, the CDR3 is TGTGCCAGCTCACCACAGGGACTGGGGAGCTCCTATAATTCACCCCTCCACTTT.

The V gene is TRBV11-2, the J gene TRBJ2-3, with 9 bases identical to TRBD2. Germline V gene sequence: CDR1 SGHAT, CDR2 FQNNGV. This CDR3 spans 15 amino acids. The V and J ends lost 4 bases and 1 base, in that order; junction bases with no gene match: 3. CDR3: CASSWRLAGTDTQYF. In DNA, the CDR3 is TGTGCCAGCAGCTGGAGACTAGCGGGCACAGATACGCAGTATTTT.

The chain uses TRBV4-3 and TRBJ1-2, with 10 nucleotides matching TRBD1. Germline assignment: CDR1 LGHNA and CDR2 YSLEER. The CDR3 runs to 14 residues. V dropped 1 base and J dropped 6; count of bases not matched to a gene: 2. The CDR3, as DNA: TGCGCCAGCAGCCAAGTTGGACAGGGGGATGGCTACACCTTC. Protein sequence: CASSQVGQGDGYTF.

This clone came up a few times. This chain connects TRBV5-1 to TRBJ2-3; 8 bases are shared with TRBD1. The CDR3 spans 15 residues. V trimming: 2 bases; J trimming: 3 bases; junction bases outside the gene matches: 5. The germline CDR1 and CDR2 sequences are SGHRS and YFSETQ. DNA for the CDR3: TGCGCCAGCAGCTTCAGGGGGCGCGGAACAGATACGCAGTATTTT. Amino acids: CASSFRGRGTDTQYF.

The chain joins TRBV6-2 or TRBV6-3 to TRBJ1-5, with D perhaps TRBD1 (5 bases). CDR1 and CDR2 from the germline V gene are MNHEY and SVGEGT. The CDR3 has 16 residues. V was shortened by 5 bases and J by 1 base, with 15 bases between the two germline ends. The CDR3 DNA is TGTGCCAGCAGTCGACACTGGGACTCAAGCAATCAGCCCCAGCATTTT. This translates into CASSRHWDSSNQPQHF.

The CDR3 sequence is CASSDPDWGNQPQHF. CDR3 in DNA: TGTGCCAGCAGTGACCCCGACTGGGGCAATCAGCCCCAGCATTTT. The chain links TRBV6-1 to TRBJ1-5, with unresolved D. Germline CDR1 MNHNS, CDR2 SASEGT. The CDR3 totals 15 residues. Deletions cut 3 bases from V and 2 bases from J, with 11 bases between.

The V call is TRBV2, the J call TRBJ1-1, with TRBD1 matching 7 bases. Trimming cost V 2 bases and J 1 base; bases outside gene matches: 4. CDR3 length: 15 amino acids. CDR1 and CDR2 (germline): SNHLY, FYNNEI. The CDR3 DNA follows: TGTGCCAGCAGTGAACTGGGACAGCCGAACACTGAAGCTTTCTTT. It encodes CASSELGQPNTEAFF.

The chain joins TRBV16 to TRBJ1-5; D gene uncertain. V was pared by 0 bases and J by 6 bases, with 6 bases between. Germline CDR1 is KGHSY and CDR2 is FQNENV. There are 13 residues in the CDR3. DNA of the CDR3: TGTGCCAGCAGCCAATCGGCGGGTCAGCCCCAGCATTTT. This sequence encodes CASSQSAGQPQHF. The variable domain in full, with the rest retrieved from reference TRBV16 and TRBJ1-5, is GEEVAQTPKHLVRGEGQKAKLYCAPIKGHSYVFWYQQVLKNEFKFLISFQNENVFDETGMPKERFSAKCLPNSPCSLEIQATKLEDSAVYFCASSQSAGQPQHFGDGTRLSIL.